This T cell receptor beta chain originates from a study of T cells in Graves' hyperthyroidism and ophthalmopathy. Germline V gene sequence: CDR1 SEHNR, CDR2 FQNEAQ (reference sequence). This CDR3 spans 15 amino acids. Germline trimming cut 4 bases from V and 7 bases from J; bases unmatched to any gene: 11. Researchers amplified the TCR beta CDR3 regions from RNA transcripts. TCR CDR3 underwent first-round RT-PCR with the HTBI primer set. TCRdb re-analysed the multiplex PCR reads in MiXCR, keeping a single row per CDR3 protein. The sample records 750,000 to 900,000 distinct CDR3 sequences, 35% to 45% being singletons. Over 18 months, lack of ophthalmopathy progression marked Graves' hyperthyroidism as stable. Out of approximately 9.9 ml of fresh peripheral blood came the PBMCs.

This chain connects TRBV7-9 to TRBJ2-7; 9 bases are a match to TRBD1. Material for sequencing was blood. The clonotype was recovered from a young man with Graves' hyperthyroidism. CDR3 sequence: CASSSKYRGPGEQYF. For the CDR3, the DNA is TGTGCCAGCAGCTCCAAGTACAGGGGGCCCGGGGAGCAGTACTTC.